This TCR beta chain was identified during a study of CD8 T cells in ankylosing spondylitis. This clonotype occurred a few times. One entry per CDR3 protein, called by TCRdb with MiXCR from the 5' RACE reads. The sample holds around 220,000 distinct CDR3 sequences, 8% to 11% seen once. V lost 3 bases, J lost 5 bases, and 11 bases lay in between. The CDR3 runs 13 residues. The source material was blood, either unsorted or a sorted T cell fraction (not recorded which). V and J are TRBV12-3 or TRBV12-4 and TRBJ2-7; D is perhaps TRBD1 (7 bases). The receptor was derived from a male donor with ankylosing spondylitis or in good health (not recorded which). The CDR3 reads CASSFSRGDEQYF. CDR3 nucleotides: TGTGCCAGCAGTTTTTCCAGGGGGGACGAGCAGTACTTC.